Listed below are T cell receptor beta chains from one sample, sequenced in a study of T-cell memory formation after mild COVID-19. TCRdb analysed the 5' RACE reads with MiXCR anew, one entry per CDR3 protein. The table has roughly 280,000 distinct CDR3 sequences, 15% to 20% seen once. The sequenced sample consisted of PBMCs or a T cell subset sorted from them (not recorded which). Receptor source: a young man who had mild COVID-19 (a few samples of this study predate the infection). Cell type and time point are not known. The CDR3 runs from the conserved cysteine through the conserved F or W. Each record gives: clone size, J gene, D gene, V gene, CDR3 protein, CDR3 DNA. The D gene is left open where the match is weak. Clone size is given for some rows only: seen once, a few or many times, or a class if the clone is expanded.

clone size: many; J gene: TRBJ2-6; D gene: -; V gene: TRBV12-3/TRBV12-4; CDR3 protein: CASSPPAFGANVLTF; CDR3 DNA: TGTGCCAGCAGCCCCCCAGCGTTCGGGGCCAACGTCCTGACTTTC
clone size: few; J gene: TRBJ2-1; D gene: -; V gene: TRBV6-6; CDR3 protein: CASSYGPPYNEQFF; CDR3 DNA: TGTGCCAGCAGTTACGGGCCACCTTACAATGAGCAGTTCTTC
clone size: -; J gene: TRBJ2-2; D gene: TRBD2; V gene: TRBV5-5; CDR3 protein: CASSRTSGGARELFF; CDR3 DNA: TGTGCCAGCAGCAGGACTAGCGGGGGGGCAAGGGAGCTGTTTTTT
clone size: few; J gene: TRBJ2-7; D gene: -; V gene: TRBV29-1; CDR3 protein: CSVADRAYEQYF; CDR3 DNA: TGCAGCGTTGCCGACAGAGCCTACGAGCAGTACTTC
clone size: -; J gene: TRBJ1-5; D gene: TRBD1; V gene: TRBV4-1; CDR3 protein: CASSQKWTGGSQPQHF; CDR3 DNA: TGCGCCAGCAGCCAAAAATGGACAGGGGGCAGTCAGCCCCAGCATTTT
clone size: -; J gene: TRBJ2-5; D gene: -; V gene: TRBV4-1; CDR3 protein: CASSQVKGLPQETQYF; CDR3 DNA: TGCGCCAGCAGCCAAGTTAAGGGACTCCCTCAAGAGACCCAGTACTTC
clone size: -; J gene: TRBJ2-1; D gene: -; V gene: TRBV7-3; CDR3 protein: CASTPGSYNEQFF; CDR3 DNA: TGTGCCAGCACCCCCGGATCATACAATGAGCAGTTCTTC
clone size: -; J gene: TRBJ1-6; D gene: TRBD1; V gene: TRBV5-1; CDR3 protein: CASSLYAQGADEPYNSPLHF; CDR3 DNA: TGCGCCAGCAGCTTGTATGCGCAGGGGGCGGACGAACCCTATAATTCACCCCTCCACTTT
clone size: -; J gene: TRBJ1-2; D gene: -; V gene: TRBV7-6; CDR3 protein: CASSAGTNYGYTF; CDR3 DNA: TGTGCCAGCAGCGCCGGGACTAACTATGGCTACACCTTC
clone size: -; J gene: TRBJ1-3; D gene: -; V gene: TRBV20-1; CDR3 protein: CSARSATGNTIYF; CDR3 DNA: TGCAGTGCTAGATCTGCAACTGGAAACACCATATATTTT
clone size: -; J gene: TRBJ2-3; D gene: TRBD2; V gene: TRBV7-9; CDR3 protein: CASRPGLAASTDTQYF; CDR3 DNA: TGTGCCAGCAGACCAGGACTAGCGGCTAGCACAGATACGCAGTATTTT
clone size: -; J gene: TRBJ2-7; D gene: TRBD2; V gene: TRBV20-1; CDR3 protein: CSASGGDPYEQYF; CDR3 DNA: TGCAGTGCTAGCGGGGGGGACCCCTACGAGCAGTACTTC
clone size: few; J gene: TRBJ2-1; D gene: -; V gene: TRBV4-2; CDR3 protein: CASSPPGPTGEQFF; CDR3 DNA: TGTGCCAGCAGCCCGCCCGGGCCTACCGGTGAGCAGTTCTTC
clone size: -; J gene: TRBJ2-1; D gene: -; V gene: TRBV21-1; CDR3 protein: CASSGSSKGPYNEQFF; CDR3 DNA: TGTGCCAGCAGCGGGTCTAGCAAGGGCCCCTACAATGAGCAGTTCTTC
clone size: -; J gene: TRBJ1-5; D gene: -; V gene: TRBV4-2; CDR3 protein: CASSQVLGGQPQHF; CDR3 DNA: TGTGCCAGCAGCCAAGTATTGGGGGGACAGCCCCAGCATTTT
clone size: many; J gene: TRBJ2-1; D gene: TRBD1; V gene: TRBV12-3/TRBV12-4; CDR3 protein: CASSRGQGDNEQFF; CDR3 DNA: TGTGCCAGCAGTCGAGGACAGGGTGACAATGAGCAGTTCTTC
clone size: -; J gene: TRBJ2-1; D gene: TRBD1; V gene: TRBV7-6; CDR3 protein: CASSTRRQGSYNEQFF; CDR3 DNA: TGTGCCAGCAGCACTCGACGACAGGGTTCCTACAATGAGCAGTTCTTC
clone size: few; J gene: TRBJ2-3; D gene: -; V gene: TRBV11-2; CDR3 protein: CASSSGSSTDTQYF; CDR3 DNA: TGTGCCAGCAGCTCCGGGAGCAGCACAGATACGCAGTATTTT
clone size: -; J gene: TRBJ2-3; D gene: TRBD2; V gene: TRBV5-1; CDR3 protein: CASRTSLTDTQYF; CDR3 DNA: TGCGCCAGCCGGACTAGCCTCACAGATACGCAGTATTTT
clone size: -; J gene: TRBJ2-2; D gene: -; V gene: TRBV29-1; CDR3 protein: CSVGMGRGTGELFF; CDR3 DNA: TGCAGCGTTGGAATGGGCCGTGGCACCGGGGAGCTGTTTTTT
clone size: few; J gene: TRBJ1-4; D gene: -; V gene: TRBV5-1; CDR3 protein: CASSSSSSEKLFF; CDR3 DNA: TGCGCCAGCAGCTCCTCGTCCTCCGAAAAACTGTTTTTT
clone size: -; J gene: TRBJ1-1; D gene: -; V gene: TRBV7-9; CDR3 protein: CASNIDTWNTEAFF; CDR3 DNA: TGTGCCAGCAACATCGACACTTGGAACACTGAAGCTTTCTTT
clone size: few; J gene: TRBJ1-4; D gene: -; V gene: TRBV5-1; CDR3 protein: CASSLAEVRSNEKLFF; CDR3 DNA: TGCGCCAGCAGCTTGGCCGAAGTCAGATCTAATGAAAAACTGTTTTTT
clone size: -; J gene: TRBJ1-2; D gene: TRBD1; V gene: TRBV28; CDR3 protein: CASSAPGTGFGYTF; CDR3 DNA: TGTGCCAGCAGTGCGCCCGGGACAGGGTTCGGCTACACCTTC
clone size: few; J gene: TRBJ2-6; D gene: -; V gene: TRBV3-1; CDR3 protein: CASSYVGGRGPGANVLTF; CDR3 DNA: TGTGCCAGCAGCTACGTCGGTGGTAGGGGTCCTGGGGCCAACGTCCTGACTTTC
clone size: few; J gene: TRBJ2-1; D gene: TRBD2; V gene: TRBV12-3/TRBV12-4; CDR3 protein: CASRSGGLSYNEQFF; CDR3 DNA: TGTGCCAGCAGGAGCGGGGGCCTCTCCTACAATGAGCAGTTCTTC
clone size: -; J gene: TRBJ2-5; D gene: -; V gene: TRBV5-1; CDR3 protein: CASSLFGTAQETQYF; CDR3 DNA: TGCGCCAGCAGCTTGTTCGGGACTGCTCAAGAGACCCAGTACTTC
clone size: few; J gene: TRBJ1-5; D gene: -; V gene: TRBV6-1; CDR3 protein: CASSAISWGEPQHF; CDR3 DNA: TGTGCCAGCAGTGCGATATCCTGGGGGGAGCCCCAGCATTTT
clone size: -; J gene: TRBJ1-3; D gene: -; V gene: TRBV12-3/TRBV12-4; CDR3 protein: CASSLGTLSGNTIYF; CDR3 DNA: TGTGCCAGCAGTCTGGGGACACTCTCTGGAAACACCATATATTTT
clone size: few; J gene: TRBJ2-5; D gene: -; V gene: TRBV4-1; CDR3 protein: CASSQVGEETQYF; CDR3 DNA: TGCGCCAGCAGCCAAGTGGGGGAAGAGACCCAGTACTTC
clone size: few; J gene: TRBJ1-6; D gene: -; V gene: TRBV3-1; CDR3 protein: CASSQDFSSYNSPLHF; CDR3 DNA: TGTGCCAGCAGCCAAGATTTTAGCTCCTATAATTCACCCCTCCACTTT
clone size: -; J gene: TRBJ1-1; D gene: TRBD1; V gene: TRBV5-1; CDR3 protein: CASRDRGRNAEAFF; CDR3 DNA: TGCGCCAGCAGGGACAGGGGTCGAAACGCTGAAGCTTTCTTT
clone size: few; J gene: TRBJ2-1; D gene: -; V gene: TRBV4-3; CDR3 protein: CASSQDGTSYNEQFF; CDR3 DNA: TGCGCCAGCAGCCAAGACGGGACTTCCTACAATGAGCAGTTCTTC
clone size: few; J gene: TRBJ1-3; D gene: -; V gene: TRBV5-1; CDR3 protein: CASSVRQGSGNTIYF; CDR3 DNA: TGCGCCAGCAGCGTCCGTCAGGGCTCTGGAAACACCATATATTTT
clone size: -; J gene: TRBJ1-5; D gene: -; V gene: TRBV20-1; CDR3 protein: CSAHEGPGGPQHF; CDR3 DNA: TGCAGTGCCCATGAGGGGCCCGGAGGGCCCCAGCATTTT
clone size: -; J gene: TRBJ2-2; D gene: -; V gene: TRBV20-1; CDR3 protein: CSARENTGELFF; CDR3 DNA: TGCAGTGCTAGAGAGAACACCGGGGAGCTGTTTTTT
clone size: many; J gene: TRBJ2-3; D gene: TRBD2; V gene: TRBV24-1; CDR3 protein: CATSDLKRGGDDTQYF; CDR3 DNA: TGTGCCACCAGTGATTTAAAGCGGGGGGGAGATGATACGCAGTATTTT
clone size: -; J gene: TRBJ2-6; D gene: -; V gene: TRBV7-9; CDR3 protein: CASSPTVTGANVLTF; CDR3 DNA: TGTGCCAGCAGCCCCACTGTCACCGGGGCCAACGTCCTGACTTTC
clone size: -; J gene: TRBJ1-1; D gene: -; V gene: TRBV20-1; CDR3 protein: CSASRTIGTEAFF; CDR3 DNA: TGCAGTGCTAGCCGGACAATCGGCACTGAAGCTTTCTTT
clone size: -; J gene: TRBJ2-7; D gene: -; V gene: TRBV2; CDR3 protein: CASSEAQIHEQYF; CDR3 DNA: TGTGCCAGCAGTGAAGCTCAGATCCACGAGCAGTACTTC
clone size: few; J gene: TRBJ2-2; D gene: -; V gene: TRBV29-1; CDR3 protein: CSVSQEGFTGELFF; CDR3 DNA: TGCAGCGTATCTCAGGAAGGGTTTACCGGGGAGCTGTTTTTT
clone size: -; J gene: TRBJ2-6; D gene: -; V gene: TRBV10-2; CDR3 protein: CASGIVSGANVLTF; CDR3 DNA: TGCGCCAGCGGGATCGTCTCTGGGGCCAACGTCCTGACTTTC
clone size: -; J gene: TRBJ2-3; D gene: -; V gene: TRBV6-2/TRBV6-3; CDR3 protein: CASRTIGGNTDTQYF; CDR3 DNA: TGTGCCAGCAGGACCATAGGAGGGAACACAGATACGCAGTATTTT
clone size: few; J gene: TRBJ2-5; D gene: TRBD1; V gene: TRBV7-2; CDR3 protein: CASSSGQGGWETQYF; CDR3 DNA: TGTGCCAGCAGCTCCGGACAGGGGGGTTGGGAGACCCAGTACTTC
clone size: -; J gene: TRBJ2-7; D gene: -; V gene: TRBV12-3/TRBV12-4; CDR3 protein: CASSFGRYYEQYF; CDR3 DNA: TGTGCCAGCAGTTTTGGTCGGTACTACGAGCAGTACTTC
clone size: -; J gene: TRBJ2-1; D gene: -; V gene: TRBV12-3/TRBV12-4; CDR3 protein: CASSGLAMSSYNEQFF; CDR3 DNA: TGTGCCAGCAGTGGTCTAGCTATGAGCTCCTACAATGAGCAGTTCTTC